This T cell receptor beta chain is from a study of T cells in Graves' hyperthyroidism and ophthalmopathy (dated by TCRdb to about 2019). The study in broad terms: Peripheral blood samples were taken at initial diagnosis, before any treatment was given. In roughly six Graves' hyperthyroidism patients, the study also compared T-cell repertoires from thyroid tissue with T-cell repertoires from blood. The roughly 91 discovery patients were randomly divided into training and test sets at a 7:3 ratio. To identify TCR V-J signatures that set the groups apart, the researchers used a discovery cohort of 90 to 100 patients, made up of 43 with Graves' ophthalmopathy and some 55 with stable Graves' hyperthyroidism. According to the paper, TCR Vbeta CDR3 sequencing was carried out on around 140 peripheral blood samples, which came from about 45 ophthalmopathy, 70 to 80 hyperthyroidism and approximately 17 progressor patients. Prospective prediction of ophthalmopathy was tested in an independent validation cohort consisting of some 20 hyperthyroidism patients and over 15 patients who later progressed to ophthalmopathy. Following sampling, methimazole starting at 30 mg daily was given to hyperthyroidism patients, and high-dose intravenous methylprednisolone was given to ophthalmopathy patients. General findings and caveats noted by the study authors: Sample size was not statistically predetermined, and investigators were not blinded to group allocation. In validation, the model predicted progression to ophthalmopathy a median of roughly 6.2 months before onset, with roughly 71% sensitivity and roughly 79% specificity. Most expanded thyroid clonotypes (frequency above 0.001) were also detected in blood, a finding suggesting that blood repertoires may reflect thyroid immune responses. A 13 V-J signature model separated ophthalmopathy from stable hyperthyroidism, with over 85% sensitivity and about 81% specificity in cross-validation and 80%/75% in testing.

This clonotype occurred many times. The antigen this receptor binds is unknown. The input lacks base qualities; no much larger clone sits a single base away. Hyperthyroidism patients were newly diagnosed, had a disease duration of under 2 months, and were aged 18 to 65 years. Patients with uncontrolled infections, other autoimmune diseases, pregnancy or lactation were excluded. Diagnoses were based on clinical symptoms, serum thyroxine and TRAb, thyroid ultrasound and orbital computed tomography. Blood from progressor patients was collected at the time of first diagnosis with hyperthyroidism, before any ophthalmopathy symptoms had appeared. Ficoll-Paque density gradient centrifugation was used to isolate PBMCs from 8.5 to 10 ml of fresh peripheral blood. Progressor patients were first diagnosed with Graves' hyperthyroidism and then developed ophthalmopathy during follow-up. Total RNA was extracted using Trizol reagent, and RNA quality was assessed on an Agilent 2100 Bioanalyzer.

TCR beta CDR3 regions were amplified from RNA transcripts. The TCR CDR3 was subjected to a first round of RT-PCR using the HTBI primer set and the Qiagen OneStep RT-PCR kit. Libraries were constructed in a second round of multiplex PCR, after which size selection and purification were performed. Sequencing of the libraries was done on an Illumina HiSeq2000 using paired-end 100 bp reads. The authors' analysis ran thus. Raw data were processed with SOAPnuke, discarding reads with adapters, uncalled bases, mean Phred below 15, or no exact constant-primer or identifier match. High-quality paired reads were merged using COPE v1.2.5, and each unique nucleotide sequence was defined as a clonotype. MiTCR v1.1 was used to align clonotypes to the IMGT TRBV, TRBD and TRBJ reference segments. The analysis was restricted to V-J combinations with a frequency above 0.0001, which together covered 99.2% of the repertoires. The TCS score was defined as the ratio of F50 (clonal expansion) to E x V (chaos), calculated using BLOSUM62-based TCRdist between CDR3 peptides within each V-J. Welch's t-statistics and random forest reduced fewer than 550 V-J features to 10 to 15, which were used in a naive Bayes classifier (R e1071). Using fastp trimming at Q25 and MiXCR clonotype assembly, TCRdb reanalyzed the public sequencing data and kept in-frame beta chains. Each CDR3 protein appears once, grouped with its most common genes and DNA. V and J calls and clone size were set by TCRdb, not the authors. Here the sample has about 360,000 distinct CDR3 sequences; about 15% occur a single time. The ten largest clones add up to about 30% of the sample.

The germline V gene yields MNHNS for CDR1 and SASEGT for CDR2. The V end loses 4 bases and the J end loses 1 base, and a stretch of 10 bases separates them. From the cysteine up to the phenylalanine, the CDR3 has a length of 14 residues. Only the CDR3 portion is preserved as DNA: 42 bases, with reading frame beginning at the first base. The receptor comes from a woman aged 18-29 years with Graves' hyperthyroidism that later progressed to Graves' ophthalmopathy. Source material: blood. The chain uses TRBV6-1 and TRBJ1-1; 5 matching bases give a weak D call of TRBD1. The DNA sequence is TGTGCCAGCAGTGGGGGCAGACCGAACACTGAAGCTTTCTTT. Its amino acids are CASSGGRPNTEAFF.